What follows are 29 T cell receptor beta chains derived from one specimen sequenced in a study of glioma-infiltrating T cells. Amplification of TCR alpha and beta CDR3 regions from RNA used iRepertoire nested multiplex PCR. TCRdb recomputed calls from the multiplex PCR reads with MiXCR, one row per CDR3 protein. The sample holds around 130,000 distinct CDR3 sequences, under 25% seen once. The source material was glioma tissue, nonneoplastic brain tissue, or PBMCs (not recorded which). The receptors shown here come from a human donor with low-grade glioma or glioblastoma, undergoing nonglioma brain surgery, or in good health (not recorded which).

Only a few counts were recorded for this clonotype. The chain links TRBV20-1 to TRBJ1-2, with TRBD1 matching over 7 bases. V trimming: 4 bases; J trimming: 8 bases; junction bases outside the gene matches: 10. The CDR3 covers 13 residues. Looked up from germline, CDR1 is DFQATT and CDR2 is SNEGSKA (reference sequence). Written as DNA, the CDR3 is TGCAGTGCTACCTACAGGGGAGCGGGGGGCTACACCTTC. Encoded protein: CSATYRGAGGYTF.

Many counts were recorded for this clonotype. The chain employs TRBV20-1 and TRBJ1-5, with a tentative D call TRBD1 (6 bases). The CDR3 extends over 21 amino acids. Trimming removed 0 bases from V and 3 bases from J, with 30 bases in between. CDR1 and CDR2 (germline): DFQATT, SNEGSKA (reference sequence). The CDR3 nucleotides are TGCAGTGCTAGAGATTGGACCGCCGGGCAAGCGACAGGAGTTATCAATCAGCCCCAGCATTTT. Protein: CSARDWTAGQATGVINQPQHF.

The CDR3 loop reads CASSQDQTGLRYSPLHF. Here the CDR3 DNA reads TGCGCCAGCAGCCAAGATCAGACAGGACTTAGGTATTCACCCCTCCACTTT. The chain couples TRBV4-1 to TRBJ1-6; possibly TRBD1 for D (6 bases). There are 17 residues in the CDR3. V lost 0 bases and J lost 8, with 17 bases in between. The germline CDR1 and CDR2 sequences are MGHRA and YSYEKL.

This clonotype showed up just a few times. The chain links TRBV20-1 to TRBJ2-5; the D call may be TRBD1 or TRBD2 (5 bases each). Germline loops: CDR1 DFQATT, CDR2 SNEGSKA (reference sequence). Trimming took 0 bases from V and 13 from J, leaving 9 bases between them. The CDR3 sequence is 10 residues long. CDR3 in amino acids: CSAREGPPYF. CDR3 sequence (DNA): TGCAGTGCTAGAGAGGGACCCCCGTACTTC.

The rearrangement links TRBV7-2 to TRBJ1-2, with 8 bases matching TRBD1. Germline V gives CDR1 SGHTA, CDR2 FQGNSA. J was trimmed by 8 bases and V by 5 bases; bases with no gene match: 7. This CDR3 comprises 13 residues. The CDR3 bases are TGTGCCAGCAGCCCTCGACAGGGGTGGGGCTACACCTTC. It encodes CASSPRQGWGYTF.

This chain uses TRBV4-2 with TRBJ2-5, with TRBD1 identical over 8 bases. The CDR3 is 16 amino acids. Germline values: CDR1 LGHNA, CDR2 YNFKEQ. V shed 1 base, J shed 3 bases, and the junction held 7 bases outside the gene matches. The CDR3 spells CASSQGSVQGEETQYF. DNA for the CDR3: TGTGCCAGCAGCCAAGGCTCGGTACAGGGGGAAGAGACCCAGTACTTC.

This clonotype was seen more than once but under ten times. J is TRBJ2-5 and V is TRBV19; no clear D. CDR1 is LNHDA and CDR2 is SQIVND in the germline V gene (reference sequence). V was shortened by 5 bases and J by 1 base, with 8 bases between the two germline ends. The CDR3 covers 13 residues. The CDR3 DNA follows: TGTGCCAGTAGTCGGTCCCTCCAAGAGACCCAGTACTTC. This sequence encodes CASSRSLQETQYF.

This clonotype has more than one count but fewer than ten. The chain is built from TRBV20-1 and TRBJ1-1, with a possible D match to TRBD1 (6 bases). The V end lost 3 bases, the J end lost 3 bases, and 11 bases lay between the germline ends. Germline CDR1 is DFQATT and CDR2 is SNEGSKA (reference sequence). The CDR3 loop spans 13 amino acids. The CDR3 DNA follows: TGCAGTGCTAGCATGGACAGTGACACTGAAGCTTTCTTT. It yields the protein CSASMDSDTEAFF.

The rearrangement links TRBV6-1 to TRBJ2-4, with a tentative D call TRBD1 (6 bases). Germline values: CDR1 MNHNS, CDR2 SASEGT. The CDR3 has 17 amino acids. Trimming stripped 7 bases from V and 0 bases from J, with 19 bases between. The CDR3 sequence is CASNPQGSLLAKNIQYF. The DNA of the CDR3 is TGTGCCAGCAACCCCCAGGGGTCCCTACTAGCCAAAAACATTCAGTACTTC.

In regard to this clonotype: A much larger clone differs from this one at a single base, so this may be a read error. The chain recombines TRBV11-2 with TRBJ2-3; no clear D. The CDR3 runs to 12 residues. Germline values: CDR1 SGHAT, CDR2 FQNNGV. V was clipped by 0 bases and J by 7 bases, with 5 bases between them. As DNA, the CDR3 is TGTGCCAGCAGCTTAGAGGTATATACGCAGTATTTT. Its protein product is CASSLEVYTQYF.

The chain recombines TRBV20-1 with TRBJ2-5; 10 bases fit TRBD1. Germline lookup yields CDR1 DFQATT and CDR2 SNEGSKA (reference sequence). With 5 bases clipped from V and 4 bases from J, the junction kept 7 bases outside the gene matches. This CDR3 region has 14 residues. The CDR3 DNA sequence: TGCAGTGCTCCTGGACAGGGGGTAGGAGAGACCCAGTACTTC. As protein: CSAPGQGVGETQYF.

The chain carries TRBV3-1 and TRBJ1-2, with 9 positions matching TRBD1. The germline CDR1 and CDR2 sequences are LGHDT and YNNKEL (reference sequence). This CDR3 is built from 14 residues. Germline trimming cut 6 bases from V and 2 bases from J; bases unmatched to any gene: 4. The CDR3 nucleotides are TGTGCCAGCAGGGGGACAGGGTCCAACTATGGCTACACCTTC. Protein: CASRGTGSNYGYTF.

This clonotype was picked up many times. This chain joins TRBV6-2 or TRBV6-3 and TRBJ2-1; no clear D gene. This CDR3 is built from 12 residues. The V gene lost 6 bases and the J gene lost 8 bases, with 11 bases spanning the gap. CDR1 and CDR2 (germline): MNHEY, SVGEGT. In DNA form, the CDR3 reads TGTGCCAGCAGCCCACCGGGTGATGAGCAGTTCTTC. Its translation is CASSPPGDEQFF.

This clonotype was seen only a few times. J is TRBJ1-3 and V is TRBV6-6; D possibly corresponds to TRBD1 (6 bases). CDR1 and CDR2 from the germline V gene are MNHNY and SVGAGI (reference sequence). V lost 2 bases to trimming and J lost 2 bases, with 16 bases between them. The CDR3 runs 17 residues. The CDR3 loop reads CASSYQKQGFPGNTIYF. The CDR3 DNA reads TGTGCCAGCAGTTACCAGAAACAGGGTTTCCCTGGAAACACCATATATTTT.

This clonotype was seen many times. Here the CDR3 reads CSATTGGETQYF. In nucleotides, the CDR3 is TGCAGTGCTACGACAGGGGGAGAGACCCAGTACTTC. This rearrangement joins TRBV20-1 to TRBJ2-5, with 9 bases aligning to TRBD1. CDR3 length: 12 amino acids. Germline CDR1 is DFQATT and CDR2 is SNEGSKA (reference sequence). V lost 4 bases to trimming and J lost 4 bases; unmatched junction nucleotides: 1.

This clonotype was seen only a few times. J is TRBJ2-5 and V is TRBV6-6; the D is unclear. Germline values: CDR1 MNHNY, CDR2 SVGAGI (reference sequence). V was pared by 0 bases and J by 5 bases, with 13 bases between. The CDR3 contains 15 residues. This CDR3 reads CASSYSGHSGETQYF. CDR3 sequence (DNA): TGTGCCAGCAGTTACTCTGGGCACTCCGGGGAGACCCAGTACTTC.

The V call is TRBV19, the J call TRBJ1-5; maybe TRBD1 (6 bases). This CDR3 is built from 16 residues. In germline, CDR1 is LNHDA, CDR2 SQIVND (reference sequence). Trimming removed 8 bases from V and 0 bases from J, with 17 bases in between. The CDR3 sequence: CASSYTGTYSNQPQHF. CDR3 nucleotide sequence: TGTGCCAGTTCCTATACAGGGACCTATAGCAATCAGCCCCAGCATTTT.

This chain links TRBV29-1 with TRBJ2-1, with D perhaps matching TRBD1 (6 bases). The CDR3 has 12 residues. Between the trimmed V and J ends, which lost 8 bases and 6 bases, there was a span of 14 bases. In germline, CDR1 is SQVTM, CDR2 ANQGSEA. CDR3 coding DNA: TGCAGCACCCGGACAGTACCCAATGAGCAGTTCTTC. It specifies CSTRTVPNEQFF.

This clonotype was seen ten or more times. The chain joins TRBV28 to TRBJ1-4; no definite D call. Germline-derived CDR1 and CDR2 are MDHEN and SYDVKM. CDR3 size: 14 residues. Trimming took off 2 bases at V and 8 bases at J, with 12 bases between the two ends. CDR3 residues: CASSLRALREKLFF. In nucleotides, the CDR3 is TGTGCCAGCAGTTTAAGGGCTTTGAGGGAAAAACTGTTTTTT.

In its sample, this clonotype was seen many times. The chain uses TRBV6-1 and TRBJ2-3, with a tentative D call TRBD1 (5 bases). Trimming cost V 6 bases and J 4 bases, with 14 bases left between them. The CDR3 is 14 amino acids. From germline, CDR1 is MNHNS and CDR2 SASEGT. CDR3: CASSPRAGPDTQYF. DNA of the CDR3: TGTGCCAGCAGCCCCAGGGCTGGCCCAGATACGCAGTATTTT.

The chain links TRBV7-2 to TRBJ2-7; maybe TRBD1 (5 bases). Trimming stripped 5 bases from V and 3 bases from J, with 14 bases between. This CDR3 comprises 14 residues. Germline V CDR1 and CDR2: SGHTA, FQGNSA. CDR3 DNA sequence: TGTGCCAGCAGCCCAAGGGCAGGGAACTACGAGCAGTACGTC. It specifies CASSPRAGNYEQYV.

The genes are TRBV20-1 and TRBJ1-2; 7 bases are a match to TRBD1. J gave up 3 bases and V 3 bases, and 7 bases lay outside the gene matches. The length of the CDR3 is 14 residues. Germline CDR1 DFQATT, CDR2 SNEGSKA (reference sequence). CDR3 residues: CSASPRTGDYGYTF. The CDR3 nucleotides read TGCAGTGCTAGCCCCCGTACAGGGGACTATGGCTACACCTTC.

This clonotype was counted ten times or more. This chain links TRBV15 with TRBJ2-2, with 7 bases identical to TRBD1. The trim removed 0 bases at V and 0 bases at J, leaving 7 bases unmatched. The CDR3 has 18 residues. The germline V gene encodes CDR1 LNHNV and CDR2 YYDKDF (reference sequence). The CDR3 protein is CATSRDIPRGTNTGELFF. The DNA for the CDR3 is TGTGCCACCAGCAGAGATATTCCCAGGGGGACGAACACCGGGGAGCTGTTTTTT.

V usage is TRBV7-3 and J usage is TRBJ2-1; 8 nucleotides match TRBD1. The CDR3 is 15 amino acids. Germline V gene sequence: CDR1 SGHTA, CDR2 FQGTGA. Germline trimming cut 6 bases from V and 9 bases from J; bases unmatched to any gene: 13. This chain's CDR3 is CASRFGDRYGGEQFF. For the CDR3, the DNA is TGTGCCAGCAGGTTTGGGGACAGGTATGGTGGTGAGCAGTTCTTC.

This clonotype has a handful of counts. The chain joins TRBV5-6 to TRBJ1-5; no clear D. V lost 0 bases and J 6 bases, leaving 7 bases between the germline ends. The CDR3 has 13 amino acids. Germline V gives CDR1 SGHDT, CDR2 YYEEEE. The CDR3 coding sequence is TGTGCCAGCAGCTTGGGAAGGTTTCAGCCCCAGCATTTT. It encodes CASSLGRFQPQHF.

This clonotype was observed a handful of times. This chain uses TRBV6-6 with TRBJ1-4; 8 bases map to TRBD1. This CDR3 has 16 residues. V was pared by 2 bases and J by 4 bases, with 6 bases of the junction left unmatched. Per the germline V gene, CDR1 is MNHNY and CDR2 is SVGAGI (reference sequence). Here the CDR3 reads CASSYPADRDNEKLFF. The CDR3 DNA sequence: TGTGCCAGCAGTTACCCAGCGGACAGGGATAATGAAAAACTGTTTTTT.

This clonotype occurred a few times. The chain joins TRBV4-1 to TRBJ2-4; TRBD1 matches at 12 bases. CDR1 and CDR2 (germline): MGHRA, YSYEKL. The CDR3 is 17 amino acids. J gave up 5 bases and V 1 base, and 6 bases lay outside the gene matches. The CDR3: CASSQVVGTGGQNIQYF. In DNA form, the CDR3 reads TGCGCCAGCAGCCAAGTTGTGGGGACAGGGGGCCAAAACATTCAGTACTTC.

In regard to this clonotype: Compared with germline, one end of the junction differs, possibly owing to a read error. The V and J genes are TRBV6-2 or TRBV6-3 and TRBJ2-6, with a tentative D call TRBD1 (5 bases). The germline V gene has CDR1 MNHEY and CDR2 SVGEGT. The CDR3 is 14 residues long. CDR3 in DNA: TGCGCCAGCCGACAGTTCTCTGGGGCCAACGTCCTGACTTTC. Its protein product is CASRQFSGANVLTF.

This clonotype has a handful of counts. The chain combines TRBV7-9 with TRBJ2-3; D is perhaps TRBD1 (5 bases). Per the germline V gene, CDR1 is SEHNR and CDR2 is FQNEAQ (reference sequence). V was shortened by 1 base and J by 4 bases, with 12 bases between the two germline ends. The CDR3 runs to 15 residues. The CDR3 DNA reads TGTGCCAGCAGCTTAGAGGGGCCTAAGGCAGATACGCAGTATTTT. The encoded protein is CASSLEGPKADTQYF.